This TCR beta chain was found in a study of regulatory dendritic cells for organ transplantation. Study observations and caveats: The most alloreactive TCR clonotypes were found in resting memory CD8+ cells. Between individuals, the alloreactive memory CD8+ T cell pool differed considerably. Naive CD4+ and CD8+ repertoires were highly diverse; memory CD8+ was most oligoclonal.

As to this clone: Its target is unknown.

Sequencing used immunoSEQ multiplex PCR; TCRdb keeps in-frame clones, though not all of them. The repertoire consists of under 35,000 clones, with under 90% occurring once and the leading ten covering approximately 0.4%. Naive CD45RA+ and memory CD45RO+ CD4+ or CD8+ T cells were FACS-sorted. Trimming stripped 1 base from V and 7 bases from J, with 8 bases between. Germline CDR1 is SGHDT and CDR2 is YYEEEE. The CDR3 totals 12 residues. The source is a human donor in good health. Sequenced material: naive CD8+ T cells from blood. Sample subset: CD45RA+ naive T cells. The chain uses TRBV5-6 and TRBJ1-1, with D uncertain. Here the CDR3 DNA reads TGTGCCAGCAGCTTGTTAGCCCTTGAAGCTTTCTTT. Encoded protein: CASSLLALEAFF.